The 26 T cell receptor beta chains in this list originate from one sample, sequenced in a study of cytomegalovirus exposure and HLA in healthy donors. Assay used: immunoSEQ multiplex PCR; TCRdb lists only in-frame clones, some missing. The data hold 150,000 or so clones, with 70% to 90% observed a single time. The sample taken for sequencing was PBMCs. The receptor source for this set is a woman aged 25 to 39 in good health and CMV-seropositive.

The CDR3 loop reads CASSEFLAGGPRNTGELFF. In DNA, the CDR3 is TGTGCCAGCAGTGAATTCCTAGCGGGAGGGCCCCGAAACACCGGGGAGCTGTTTTTT. The V call is TRBV2, the J call TRBJ2-2; 12 bases map to TRBD2. V lost 2 bases and J lost 2; bases outside the gene matches: 9. CDR3 length equals 19 residues. Germline V gene lookup returns CDR1 SNHLY and CDR2 FYNNEI.

This chain connects TRBV5-1 to TRBJ2-1, with TRBD2 identical over 9 bases. Germline V gene sequence: CDR1 SGHRS, CDR2 YFSETQ. This CDR3 has 14 amino acids. V shed 6 bases, J shed 7 bases, and the junction held 8 bases outside the gene matches. The CDR3 bases are TGCGCCAGCAAAAACGGGACTAGCCAGAATGAGCAGTTCTTC. Amino acids: CASKNGTSQNEQFF.

This clone appeared a few times. J is TRBJ2-1 and V is TRBV25-1; the match to TRBD1 covers 8 bases. The CDR3 is 12 amino acids. CDR1 is MGHDK and CDR2 is SYGVNS in the germline V gene. V shed 8 bases, J shed 8 bases, and the junction held 5 bases outside the gene matches. The CDR3 is CASGQGSHEQFF. Here the CDR3 DNA reads TGTGCCAGCGGACAGGGATCGCATGAGCAGTTCTTC.

The genes are TRBV7-9 and TRBJ2-3, with a weak D call TRBD1 (5 bases). CDR3 length: 16 amino acids. Germline-derived CDR1 and CDR2 are SEHNR and FQNEAQ (reference sequence). V shed 1 base and J shed 2 bases, with 13 bases lying between them. CDR3 sequence: CASSLVLGANTDTQYF. The CDR3 nucleotides are TGTGCCAGCAGCTTAGTTCTAGGGGCCAACACAGATACGCAGTATTTT. The full variable domain, in which reference TRBV7-9 and TRBJ2-3 provide the parts outside the CDR3, is DTGVSQNPRHKITKRGQNVTFRCDPISEHNRLYWYRQTLGQGPEFLTYFQNEAQLEKSRLLSDRFSAERPKGSFSTLEIQRTEQGDSAMYLCASSLVLGANTDTQYFGPGTRLTVL.

Here the CDR3 reads CASSFQRGGHETQYF. For the CDR3, the DNA is TGTGCCAGCAGTTTTCAGCGGGGGGGCCACGAGACCCAGTACTTC. The J gene is TRBJ2-5, the V gene TRBV27; the match to TRBD2 covers 10 bases. In germline, CDR1 is MNHEY, CDR2 SMNVEV (reference sequence). This CDR3 has 15 residues. V lost 3 bases, J lost 5 bases, and 6 bases stayed unmatched.

This clone was seen a single time. The rearrangement uses TRBV7-2 and TRBJ2-7, with D perhaps TRBD2 (6 bases). The CDR3 sequence is 14 residues long. CDR1 and CDR2 (germline): SGHTA, FQGNSA. With 5 bases removed from V and 7 bases from J, the gap between germline ends came to 18 bases. The CDR3 sequence is CASSPRASGGEQYF. The CDR3 DNA reads as TGTGCCAGCAGCCCAAGAGCGAGCGGAGGGGAGCAGTACTTC. The full variable domain, its missing parts supplied by reference TRBV7-2 and TRBJ2-7, is GAGVSQSPSNKVTEKGKDVELRCDPISGHTALYWYRQSLGQGLEFLIYFQGNSAPDKSGLPSDRFSAERTGGSVSTLTIQRTQQEDSAVYLCASSPRASGGEQYFGPGTRLTVT.

The gene calls are TRBV27 and TRBJ2-1; possibly TRBD1 for D (6 bases). Trimming removed 5 bases at V and 6 bases at J, with 8 bases between. CDR3 length: 12 amino acids. Germline lookup yields CDR1 MNHEY and CDR2 SMNVEV (reference sequence). The CDR3 loop is CASSHRVNEQFF. CDR3 DNA sequence: TGTGCCAGCAGTCACAGGGTCAATGAGCAGTTCTTC.

Comment on this clone: Other DNA sequences in the sample encode the same CDR3. The chain recombines TRBV28 with TRBJ2-1; TRBD2 agrees at 11 bases. The CDR3 loop spans 14 amino acids. J gave up 8 bases and V 6 bases, and 6 bases lay outside the gene matches. Per germline, CDR1 MDHEN and CDR2 SYDVKM. This CDR3 is CASSLAGGPDEQFF. The CDR3 DNA reads as TGTGCCAGCAGCTTAGCGGGGGGGCCCGATGAGCAGTTCTTC.

CDR3 loop: CASARGATEAFF. The CDR3 DNA reads TGTGCCAGCGCTAGGGGCGCCACTGAAGCTTTCTTT. The rearrangement joins TRBV6-5 to TRBJ1-1; tentatively, D is TRBD1 (5 bases). The CDR3 loop spans 12 amino acids. Germline CDR1 MNHEY, CDR2 SVGAGI. Trimming shortened V by 8 bases and J by 4 bases, and 11 bases separated the two germline ends.

The chain joins TRBV4-1 to TRBJ1-1; D is unresolved. V was pared by 4 bases and J by 6 bases, with 15 bases between. Looked up from germline, CDR1 is MGHRA and CDR2 is YSYEKL. This CDR3 contains 14 residues. DNA of the CDR3: TGCGCCAGCAGCCTTGTCGGGAGAAGGGCTGAAGCTTTCTTT. Amino acids: CASSLVGRRAEAFF.

This clone was observed a single time. V and J are TRBV6-6 and TRBJ2-1; TRBD2 might be the D (6 bases). The CDR3 is made up of 16 amino acids. V was clipped by 6 bases and J by 2 bases, with 17 bases between them. CDR1 and CDR2 (germline): MNHNY, SVGAGI (reference sequence). The CDR3 nucleotides are TGTGCCAGCAGAAGGGGAGGTATGGTTCCCTACAATGAGCAGTTCTTC. Translated, it gives CASRRGGMVPYNEQFF.

V usage is TRBV28 and J usage is TRBJ1-6, with TRBD1 identical over 8 bases. J was trimmed by 8 bases and V by 4 bases; bases with no gene match: 7. Germline V lookup: CDR1 MDHEN, CDR2 SYDVKM. This CDR3 has 15 residues. CDR3 in DNA: TGTGCCAGCAGTTCCGGGACAGGACCTCATTCACCCCTCCACTTT. Translated: CASSSGTGPHSPLHF.

This chain connects TRBV11-3 to TRBJ2-1; 10 bases are a match to TRBD2. Per the germline V gene, CDR1 is SGHNT and CDR2 is YENEEA. The ends lost 5 bases at V and 4 bases at J; junction bases unmatched: 5. CDR3 length equals 15 residues. The CDR3 region is CASSQGSGGYNEQFF. The CDR3 DNA sequence: TGTGCCAGCAGCCAGGGTAGCGGGGGGTACAATGAGCAGTTCTTC.

With regard to this clone: The sample carries other DNA sequences with the same CDR3. V gene TRBV5-1 combines with J gene TRBJ2-5, with D tentatively TRBD1 (6 bases). V was shortened by 2 bases and J by 2 bases, with 10 bases between the two germline ends. CDR1 and CDR2 (germline): SGHRS, YFSETQ. The CDR3 length is 14 residues. CDR3 nucleotides: TGCGCCAGCAGCTTTCGAGGGGGACAAGAGACCCAGTACTTC. Its protein product is CASSFRGGQETQYF. The full variable domain, in which reference TRBV5-1 and TRBJ2-5 provide the parts outside the CDR3, is KAGVTQTPRYLIKTRGQQVTLSCSPISGHRSVSWYQQTPGQGLQFLFEYFSETQRNKGNFPGRFSGRQFSNSRSEMNVSTLELGDSALYLCASSFRGGQETQYFGPGTRLLVL.

This rearrangement joins TRBV10-3 to TRBJ2-5, with 10 bases identical to TRBD2. This CDR3 has 16 amino acids. Trimming at V came to 10 bases and at J to 2 bases, leaving 13 bases not matched to a gene. From germline, CDR1 is ENHRY and CDR2 SYGVKD. CDR3 bases: TGTGCCACCAAGGGTCTAGCGGGGGCCCCACAAGAGACCCAGTACTTC. Protein product: CATKGLAGAPQETQYF.

The V call is TRBV7-6, the J call TRBJ2-7, with TRBD1 identical over 10 bases. This CDR3 has 16 residues. Germline-derived CDR1 and CDR2 are SGHVS and FNYEAQ. V lost 3 bases to trimming and J lost 4 bases; unmatched junction nucleotides: 9. CDR3 in DNA: TGTGCCAGCAGCTTTTTAGGGGGACAGGGGCTGTACGAGCAGTACTTC. Its protein is CASSFLGGQGLYEQYF.

This chain joins TRBV6-1 and TRBJ1-5, with 7 bases that match TRBD1. This CDR3 spans 15 amino acids. The germline V gene has CDR1 MNHNS and CDR2 SASEGT. Germline trimming cut 4 bases from V and 1 base from J; bases unmatched to any gene: 4. In nucleotides, the CDR3 is TGTGCCAGCAGTGGGTCAGGGGGAAGCAATCAGCCCCAGCATTTT. This translates into CASSGSGGSNQPQHF.

This sequence joins TRBV28 and TRBJ2-7, with TRBD1 identical over 10 bases. Looked up from germline, CDR1 is MDHEN and CDR2 is SYDVKM. This CDR3 contains 21 residues. J gave up 1 base and V 5 bases, and 23 bases lay outside the gene matches. The CDR3 protein is CASSPGYPPMATGGASYEQYF. CDR3 nucleotide sequence: TGTGCCAGCAGTCCGGGTTACCCCCCGATGGCGACAGGGGGCGCTTCCTACGAGCAGTACTTC.

The gene calls are TRBV6-5 and TRBJ2-1; TRBD2 matches at 7 bases. Losses at the gene ends were 5 bases for V and 5 bases for J; bases not matched to a gene: 6. CDR1 and CDR2 from the germline V gene are MNHEY and SVGAGI. The length of the CDR3 is 14 residues. CDR3 loop: CASSISGTNNEQFF. DNA for the CDR3: TGTGCCAGCAGTATATCCGGGACTAACAATGAGCAGTTCTTC.

The chain couples TRBV2 to TRBJ2-5; 9 nucleotides match TRBD2. Looked up from germline, CDR1 is SNHLY and CDR2 is FYNNEI. V shed 2 bases, J shed 5 bases, and the junction held 9 bases outside the gene matches. This CDR3 spans 16 amino acids. CDR3 residues: CASSELRLAGTETQYF. The DNA for the CDR3 is TGTGCCAGCAGTGAACTTCGTCTAGCGGGGACGGAGACCCAGTACTTC.

V is TRBV5-6 and J is TRBJ2-7, with TRBD2 matching over 11 bases. The trim removed 5 bases at V and 5 bases at J, leaving 3 bases unmatched. CDR1 SGHDT and CDR2 YYEEEE come from the germline V gene. The CDR3 sequence is 13 residues long. CDR3 coding DNA: TGTGCCAGCAGTTCGGGACTAGCGGACGAGCAGTACTTC. Amino acids: CASSSGLADEQYF. Supplemented by reference TRBV5-6 and TRBJ2-7, the full variable domain reads DAGVTQSPTHLIKTRGQQVTLRCSPKSGHDTVSWYQQALGQGPQFIFQYYEEEERQRGNFPDRFSGHQFPNYSSELNVNALLLGDSALYLCASSSGLADEQYFGPGTRLTVT.

The chain has TRBV7-2 and TRBJ2-2, with 7 bases lining up with TRBD2. Germline V gene data show CDR1 as SGHTA and CDR2 as FQGNSA. The CDR3 sequence is 15 residues long. J gave up 3 bases and V 5 bases, and 6 bases lay outside the gene matches. The CDR3 region is CASSPSGAYTGELFF. Written as DNA, the CDR3 is TGTGCCAGCAGCCCGAGCGGGGCTTACACCGGGGAGCTGTTTTTT.

CDR3 nucleotides: TGCGCCAGCAGCCAGGACAGGGGGGACACTGAAGCTTTCTTT. This gives the protein CASSQDRGDTEAFF. The V call is TRBV5-1, the J call TRBJ1-1, with TRBD1 identical over 10 bases. The CDR3 extends over 14 amino acids. Germline CDR1 reads SGHRS; CDR2 reads YFSETQ. Germline trimming cut 4 bases from V and 3 bases from J; bases unmatched to any gene: 3. Looking up the rest from reference TRBV5-1 and TRBJ1-1 gives the full variable domain: KAGVTQTPRYLIKTRGQQVTLSCSPISGHRSVSWYQQTPGQGLQFLFEYFSETQRNKGNFPGRFSGRQFSNSRSEMNVSTLELGDSALYLCASSQDRGDTEAFFGQGTRLTVV.

This chain links TRBV28 with TRBJ1-5; no clear D gene. The CDR3 totals 15 residues. Germline V gives CDR1 MDHEN, CDR2 SYDVKM. Trimming took 8 bases from V and 1 from J, leaving 15 bases between them. The CDR3 nucleotides read TGTGCCAGCGCCTCCGGACTGGCGAGCAATCAGCCCCAGCATTTT. It translates to CASASGLASNQPQHF. Supplemented by reference TRBV28 and TRBJ1-5, the full variable domain reads DVKVTQSSRYLVKRTGEKVFLECVQDMDHENMFWYRQDPGLGLRLIYFSYDVKMKEKGDIPEGYSVSREKKERFSLILESASTNQTSMYLCASASGLASNQPQHFGDGTRLSIL.

The rearrangement links TRBV5-4 to TRBJ2-1, with D possibly TRBD2 on 6 matching bases. This CDR3 is built from 13 residues. With 5 bases removed from V and 1 base from J, the gap between germline ends came to 7 bases. CDR1 is SGHNT, CDR2 YYREEE, per germline (reference sequence). The CDR3 DNA is TGTGCCAGCAGTGGGAGGTCCTACAATGAGCAGTTCTTC. Translating gives CASSGRSYNEQFF.

This clone was found a few times. The chain couples TRBV5-1 to TRBJ2-2; TRBD1 might be the D (6 bases). The length of the CDR3 is 14 residues. The ends were cut back, 4 bases at V and 0 bases at J, with 7 bases in the middle. In germline, CDR1 is SGHRS, CDR2 YFSETQ. Here the CDR3 reads CASSDRTNTGELFF. CDR3 DNA: TGCGCCAGCAGCGACAGGACGAACACCGGGGAGCTGTTTTTT.